These T cell receptor beta chains were read from a single sample in a study of radiotherapy plus CTLA-4 blockade in lung cancer. Some clones are missing from TCRdb's copy, which holds only in-frame ones; the method was immunoSEQ multiplex PCR. The sample consists of around 45,000 clones, 55% to 80% of them appearing once. The source was peripheral blood, collected from a patient treated with radiotherapy plus ipilimumab. The receptors were sampled from a human donor with non-small cell lung cancer who had a complete response to radiotherapy plus ipilimumab. CDR3s include the opening cysteine and the closing phenylalanine or tryptophan. The D gene is left open where the match is weak. Expanded clones are given a class, and other clones once, few, many or no size at all.

D gene,V gene,J gene,clone size,CDR3 protein,CDR3 DNA
-,TRBV5-1,TRBJ1-2,-,CASSLDRYGYTF,TGCGCCAGCAGCTTGGACAGATACGGCTACACCTTC
-,TRBV19,TRBJ2-7,-,CASRPEEGYEQYF,TGTGCCAGTAGACCCGAGGAGGGATACGAGCAGTACTTC
-,TRBV5-5,TRBJ1-5,-,CASSLVSSRNQPQHF,TGTGCCAGCAGCTTGGTGAGTTCAAGAAATCAGCCCCAGCATTTT
-,TRBV5-4,TRBJ2-5,-,CASSFTGGETQYF,TGTGCCAGCAGCTTCACAGGTGGGGAGACCCAGTACTTC
TRBD1,TRBV27,TRBJ2-7,-,CASRDDRGVRYEQYF,TGTGCCAGCAGAGATGACAGGGGGGTTAGGTACGAGCAGTACTTC
-,TRBV30,TRBJ1-4,-,CAWSPVREKLFF,TGTGCCTGGAGCCCTGTTCGGGAAAAACTGTTTTTT
-,TRBV6-6,TRBJ1-5,-,CASSYSTTGYQPQHF,TGTGCCAGCAGTTACTCGACGACGGGGTATCAGCCCCAGCATTTT
TRBD2,TRBV4-2,TRBJ2-2,once,CASSQDPPGTSGRFTGELFF,TGTGCCAGCAGCCAAGATCCCCCTGGGACTAGCGGGAGGTTCACCGGGGAGCTGTTTTTT
TRBD2,TRBV11-2,TRBJ2-5,-,CASSRSGTETQYF,TGTGCCAGCAGCCGCAGCGGGACTGAGACCCAGTACTTC
-,TRBV6-5,TRBJ2-5,-,CASSSTVQETQYF,TGTGCCAGCAGTTCAACAGTTCAAGAGACCCAGTACTTC
TRBD2,TRBV29-1,TRBJ2-1,-,CSVGAGRAANEQFF,TGCAGCGTTGGGGCGGGGAGGGCGGCCAATGAGCAGTTCTTC
TRBD2,TRBV11-2,TRBJ2-7,few,CASSPGTSGRGEQYF,TGTGCCAGCAGCCCGGGGACTAGCGGGAGGGGCGAGCAGTACTTC
-,TRBV29-1,TRBJ2-7,-,CSVVYVAGVSYEQYF,TGCAGCGTTGTTTATGTGGCAGGCGTTTCCTACGAGCAGTACTTC
-,TRBV30,TRBJ1-1,-,CAWSVNIGWGQNTEAFF,TGTGCCTGGAGTGTAAATATCGGGTGGGGACAGAACACTGAAGCTTTCTTT
-,TRBV4-1,TRBJ2-3,-,CASSQDFPVDTQYF,TGCGCCAGCAGCCAAGATTTCCCGGTGGATACGCAGTATTTT
-,TRBV7-3,TRBJ2-1,-,CASSLRASSYNEQFF,TGTGCCAGCAGCTTACGCGCGAGCTCCTACAATGAGCAGTTCTTC
TRBD2,TRBV2,TRBJ2-5,-,CASTRLAKQETQYF,TGTGCCAGCACTAGACTAGCGAAACAAGAGACCCAGTACTTC
-,TRBV30,TRBJ1-6,-,CACGTSGKVYNSPLHF,TGTGCCTGTGGGACATCCGGAAAGGTTTATAATTCACCCCTCCACTTT
-,TRBV7-2,TRBJ2-1,-,CASSLTGLHQFF,TGTGCCAGCAGCTTAACGGGACTTCACCAGTTCTTC
TRBD1,TRBV28,TRBJ1-1,-,CASSSGQGSNTEAFF,TGTGCCAGCAGTTCGGGACAGGGGTCGAACACTGAAGCTTTCTTT
-,TRBV18,TRBJ1-2,-,CASSPASGDSYTF,TGTGCCAGCTCACCGGCCTCCGGGGATAGCTACACCTTC
-,TRBV2,TRBJ2-7,-,CASSGQPEVSYEQYF,TGTGCCAGCAGTGGACAGCCCGAGGTTTCCTACGAGCAGTACTTC
-,TRBV19,TRBJ1-1,-,CASSMWRAVNTEAFF,TGTGCCAGTAGTATGTGGAGGGCCGTCAACACTGAAGCTTTCTTT
TRBD1,TRBV5-1,TRBJ2-5,few,CASSVQGAETQYF,TGCGCCAGCAGCGTACAGGGGGCCGAGACCCAGTACTTC
-,TRBV15,TRBJ1-1,-,CATSRDSRAEAFF,TGTGCCACCAGCAGAGATTCGAGGGCTGAAGCTTTCTTT
TRBD1,TRBV5-1,TRBJ1-2,few,CASSSGQAPGYYGYTF,TGCGCCAGCAGCTCTGGACAGGCCCCGGGTTACTATGGCTACACCTTC
TRBD2,TRBV28,TRBJ2-7,-,CASSGVTSGTYEQYF,TGTGCCAGCAGTGGGGTGACTAGCGGGACCTACGAGCAGTACTTC
TRBD2,TRBV2,TRBJ2-3,-,CASSAGTSGTDTQYF,TGTGCCAGCAGTGCTGGGACTAGCGGCACAGATACGCAGTATTTT
TRBD1,TRBV6-6,TRBJ1-1,-,CASSPGQADTEAFF,TGTGCCAGCAGTCCAGGACAGGCGGACACTGAAGCTTTCTTT
TRBD1,TRBV7-2,TRBJ1-6,-,CASSFRDRASPLHF,TGTGCCAGCAGCTTCCGGGACAGGGCTTCACCCCTCCACTTT
TRBD1,TRBV28,TRBJ2-7,-,CASSLGGGSYEQYF,TGTGCCAGCAGTCTAGGGGGCGGGTCCTACGAGCAGTACTTC
-,TRBV7-3,TRBJ2-7,-,CASSADRNEQYF,TGTGCCAGCAGCGCGGACAGAAACGAGCAGTACTTC
TRBD1,TRBV30,TRBJ1-2,-,CAWSGDRGNSYGYTF,TGTGCCTGGAGTGGGGACAGGGGGAATAGCTATGGCTACACCTTC